This T cell receptor (beta chain) was identified during a study of blood T cell repertoires in COVID-19. At the level of the study: Nucleic acid was either cDNA or gDNA, and it came from T cells, B-cell-depleted T cells, or PBMCs.

The germline V gene encodes CDR1 SGHTA and CDR2 FQGTGA. The ends lost 5 bases at V and 8 bases at J; junction bases unmatched: 10. The CDR3 covers 15 residues. This clone was picked up a small number of times. Repertoires were generated with immunoSEQ multiplex PCR, while TCRdb's copy carries only in-frame clones and drops some. The table has about 210,000 clones, around 81% seen once. This TCR was recovered from a man aged 30-40 years with acute COVID-19. J is TRBJ2-2 and V is TRBV7-3; TRBD1 aligns across 8 bases. Sequences were obtained from PBMCs or T cells enriched from blood (not recorded which). The CDR3, as DNA: TGTGCCAGCAGCAGTTGGCAGGGGGCAGGTGGGGAGCTGTTTTTT. This translates into CASSSWQGAGGELFF.